This entry lists 12 T cell receptor beta chains sequenced from one sample in a study of T cell responses to AZD1222 COVID-19 vaccine. Clones were sequenced by immunoSEQ multiplex PCR, and TCRdb holds only the in-frame ones, with some missing. Of tens of thousands of clones listed, around 88% are singletons. The sequencing used peripheral blood, collected on day 0 of MenACWY control vaccination. These receptors all stem from an adult in good health.

The chain uses TRBV6-1 and TRBJ2-7, with D possibly being TRBD1 (5 bases). CDR1 MNHNS and CDR2 SASEGT come from the germline V gene. The CDR3 is 14 amino acids. V was shortened by 3 bases and J by 3 bases, with 12 bases between the two germline ends. The CDR3 region is CASSDSGNFYEQYF. CDR3 DNA sequence: TGTGCCAGCAGTGATTCAGGGAATTTCTACGAGCAGTACTTC.

The rearrangement uses TRBV24-1 and TRBJ1-2; D ambiguous. V dropped 2 bases and J dropped 8 bases, with 17 bases sitting between them. The CDR3 runs to 15 residues. Germline CDR1 and CDR2: KGHDR and SFDVKD. This CDR3 is CATSDSREGPRGYTF. The CDR3 DNA sequence: TGTGCCACCAGTGATTCCCGGGAAGGGCCCCGCGGCTACACCTTC.

J is TRBJ1-4 and V is TRBV30, with 12 bases identical to TRBD1. CDR3 length: 15 amino acids. With V trimmed by 4 bases and J by 2 bases, 2 bases remained unmatched. Germline loops: CDR1 GTSNPN, CDR2 SVGIG (reference sequence). The CDR3 DNA reads as TGTGCCTGGATCGGGACAGGGGGCACTAATGAAAAACTGTTTTTT. Its protein product is CAWIGTGGTNEKLFF. The variable domain in full, with the rest retrieved from reference TRBV30 and TRBJ1-4, is SQTIHQWPATLVQPVGSPLSLECTVEGTSNPNLYWYRQAAGRGLQLLFYSVGIGQISSEVPQNLSASRPQDRQFILSSKKLLLSDSGFYLCAWIGTGGTNEKLFFGSGTQLSVL.

The chain couples TRBV15 to TRBJ1-4, with D possibly matching TRBD1 (5 bases). The CDR3 contains 15 residues. Trimming took off 4 bases at V and 6 bases at J, with 15 bases between the two ends. The germline CDR1 and CDR2 sequences are LNHNV and YYDKDF (reference sequence). The CDR3 sequence: CATSIGGSWDEKLFF. The CDR3 nucleotides read TGTGCCACCAGCATCGGGGGATCCTGGGATGAAAAACTGTTTTTT.

The genes are TRBV25-1 and TRBJ1-4; D perhaps matches TRBD1 (5 bases). Germline V gene sequence: CDR1 MGHDK, CDR2 SYGVNS. This CDR3 contains 15 residues. Trimming cost V 5 bases and J 0 bases, with 10 bases left between them. CDR3 region: CASSSPGTTNEKLFF. CDR3 DNA sequence: TGTGCCAGCAGTTCACCAGGGACAACTAATGAAAAACTGTTTTTT.

This chain joins TRBV7-9 and TRBJ1-5, with 7 bases fitting TRBD1. There are 15 residues in the CDR3. The junction had 11 bases not matched to a gene; V was cut back by 5 bases and J by 7 bases. Germline assignment: CDR1 SEHNR and CDR2 FQNEAQ (reference sequence). CDR3 nucleotides: TGTGCCAGCAGCCGTGGACAGGCTGGGGGGCAGCCCCAGCATTTT. Encoded protein: CASSRGQAGGQPQHF. Full variable domain (missing parts from reference TRBV7-9 and TRBJ1-5): DTGVSQNPRHKITKRGQNVTFRCDPISEHNRLYWYRQTLGQGPEFLTYFQNEAQLEKSRLLSDRFSAERPKGSFSTLEIQRTEQGDSAMYLCASSRGQAGGQPQHFGDGTRLSIL.

The chain combines TRBV19 with TRBJ1-2; a possible D gene is TRBD1 (6 bases). Trimming removed 7 bases from V and 2 bases from J, with 11 bases in between. Germline V gene lookup returns CDR1 LNHDA and CDR2 SQIVND (reference sequence). The CDR3 totals 13 residues. In DNA form, the CDR3 reads TGTGCCAGTAATACAGGGCAGAACTATGGCTACACCTTC. It codes for CASNTGQNYGYTF. Supplemented by reference TRBV19 and TRBJ1-2, the full variable domain reads DGGITQSPKYLFRKEGQNVTLSCEQNLNHDAMYWYRQDPGQGLRLIYYSQIVNDFQKGDIAEGYSVSREKKESFPLTVTSAQKNPTAFYLCASNTGQNYGYTFGSGTRLTVV.

This CDR3 reads CASSPETVTDTQYF. CDR3 coding DNA: TGTGCCAGCTCACCGGAAACAGTCACAGATACGCAGTATTTT. The chain couples TRBV18 to TRBJ2-3; no firm D call. V was pared by 3 bases and J by 2 bases, with 9 bases between. Germline V gene sequence: CDR1 KGHSH, CDR2 LQKENI. This CDR3 region has 14 residues.

The chain carries TRBV3-1 (or the pseudogene TRBV3-2) and TRBJ1-3; D gene uncertain. Germline V gene sequence: CDR1 LGHDT, CDR2 YNNKEL (reference sequence). This CDR3 is built from 12 residues. Trimming left V 7 bases short and J 2 bases short, with 6 bases between. In DNA form, the CDR3 reads TGTGCCAGCACTGGGGCTGGAAACACCATATATTTT. Translation: CASTGAGNTIYF.

This clone has a handful of counts. The V gene is TRBV6-5, the J gene TRBJ1-2; a possible D gene is TRBD1 (5 bases). This CDR3 is built from 11 residues. V was shortened by 4 bases and J by 9 bases, with 9 bases between the two germline ends. Germline CDR1 and CDR2: MNHEY and SVGAGI. DNA for the CDR3: TGTGCCAGCAGTTTTGGGGGTCGCTACACCTTC. It specifies CASSFGGRYTF.

The CDR3 bases are TGTGCCAGCAGCCGTCCCAGCTCCTACGAGCAGTACTTC. Translated, it gives CASSRPSSYEQYF. The rearrangement links TRBV7-9 to TRBJ2-7; D is unresolved. Germline CDR1 reads SEHNR; CDR2 reads FQNEAQ (reference sequence). The V end lost 5 bases, the J end lost 0 bases, and 8 bases lay between the germline ends. The CDR3 totals 13 residues.

The chain links TRBV7-7 to TRBJ2-2, with D perhaps matching TRBD1 (5 bases). The CDR3 contains 13 residues. The V and J ends lost 4 bases and 7 bases respectively, with 10 bases between them. Germline V CDR1 and CDR2: SSHAT, FNYEAQ (reference sequence). The CDR3 nucleotides are TGTGCCAGCAGCTCCAGGGTTAGCGGGGAGCTGTTTTTT. Its protein is CASSSRVSGELFF.